This T cell receptor (beta chain) was identified during a study of beta chain features in type 1 diabetes. CDR1 is LNHDA, CDR2 SQIVND, per germline (reference sequence). The length of the CDR3 is 15 residues. The trim removed 7 bases at V and 0 bases at J, leaving 5 bases unmatched. This clone has a handful of counts. The antigen is undetermined. Every bit of the isolated RNA underwent reverse transcription, so sequencing read expressed TCRB transcripts. Measured with immunoSEQ multiplex PCR; TCRdb has only the in-frame clones, and not every one. The repertoire holds 680,000 or so clones, with around 16% as singletons. Study-wide results and caveats: Type 1 diabetes patients showed a moderate but significant shortening of TCRB CDR3s in all four CD4+ subsets. Diminished insertions and augmented deletions at VDJ junctions characterized type 1 diabetes patients.

Naive, central memory, regulatory and stem cell-like memory cells within the CD4+ compartment were sorted using CD45RO/CCR7/CD25/CD127/CD95/CD27. Sorted populations all exceeded 95% purity. V and J are TRBV19 and TRBJ2-2; 7 bases agree with TRBD2. The sample comprised naive CD4+ T cells from blood. This receptor was obtained from a man between 18 and 35 years old in good health. DNA for the CDR3: TGTGCCAGTAAACGGCTAGCGGCGAACACCGGGGAGCTGTTTTTT. It yields the protein CASKRLAANTGELFF.